This T cell receptor beta chain was profiled in a study of regulatory T cells in long-lasting Graves disease. General observations from the study: Possibly, too few samples lowered accuracy. The analysis examined peripheral blood only and excluded thyroid tissue.

CDR1 MGHDK and CDR2 SYGVNS come from the germline V gene. The CDR3 has 16 residues. Trimming took off 4 bases at V and 5 bases at J, with 20 bases between the two ends. Time point given: persistent/refractory GD, antithyroid drugs over 5 years with positive TRAb. Extracted PBMC RNA gave rise to the TCR library. As collected, the peripheral blood samples measured 7.5 to 10 milliliters each and went into EDTA tubes. Libraries of TCR beta came from iRepertoire HTBI primers plus Arm-PCR of CDR3 regions. TCRdb re-called the multiplex PCR reads with MiXCR, one entry per CDR3 protein. The repertoire includes a few hundred thousand distinct CDR3 sequences, roughly 21% of them detected once, and 6.5% to 9% sits in the top ten. This clonotype was seen many times. Its antigen remains unidentified.

The receptor was derived from a female donor with Graves disease. The sample consisted of peripheral blood mononuclear cells (PBMCs), taken when the disease was refractory, from a patient treated with antithyroid drugs. This chain uses TRBV25-1 with TRBJ2-5; maybe TRBD1 (6 bases). The CDR3 is CASSGLVWGQRETQYF. The CDR3 nucleotides read TGTGCCAGCAGTGGGTTGGTGTGGGGGCAGAGGGAGACCCAGTACTTC.